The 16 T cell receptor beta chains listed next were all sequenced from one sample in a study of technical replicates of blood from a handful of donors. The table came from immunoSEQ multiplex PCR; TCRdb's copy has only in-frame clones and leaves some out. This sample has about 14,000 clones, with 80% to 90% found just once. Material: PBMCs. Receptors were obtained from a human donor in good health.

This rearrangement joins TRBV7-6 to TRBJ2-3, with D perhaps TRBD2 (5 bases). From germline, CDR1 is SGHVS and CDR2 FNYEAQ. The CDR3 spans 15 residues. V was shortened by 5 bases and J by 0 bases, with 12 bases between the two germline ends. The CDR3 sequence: CASSPRSGSTDTQYF. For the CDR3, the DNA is TGTGCCAGCAGCCCACGAAGCGGTAGCACAGATACGCAGTATTTT.

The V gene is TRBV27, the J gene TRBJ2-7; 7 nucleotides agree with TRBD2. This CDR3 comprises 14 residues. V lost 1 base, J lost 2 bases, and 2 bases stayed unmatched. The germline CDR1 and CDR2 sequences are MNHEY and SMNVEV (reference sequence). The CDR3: CASSLWRGTYEQYF. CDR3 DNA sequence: TGTGCCAGCAGTTTATGGCGGGGGACCTACGAGCAGTACTTC.

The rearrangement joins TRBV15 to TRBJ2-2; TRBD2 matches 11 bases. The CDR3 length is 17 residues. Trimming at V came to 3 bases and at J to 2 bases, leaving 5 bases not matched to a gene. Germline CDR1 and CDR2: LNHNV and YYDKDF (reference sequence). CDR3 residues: CATSRTSGIGNTGELFF. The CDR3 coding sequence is TGTGCCACCAGCAGGACTAGCGGGATTGGTAACACCGGGGAGCTGTTTTTT.

CDR3 protein: CASSPPSTGNYGYTF. The CDR3 coding sequence is TGTGCCAGCTCACCACCCTCGACAGGGAACTATGGCTACACCTTC. The chain links TRBV18 to TRBJ1-2; TRBD1 agrees at 7 bases. CDR3 size: 15 residues. V trimming: 0 bases; J trimming: 2 bases; junction bases outside the gene matches: 3. Germline V gene sequence: CDR1 KGHSH, CDR2 LQKENI.

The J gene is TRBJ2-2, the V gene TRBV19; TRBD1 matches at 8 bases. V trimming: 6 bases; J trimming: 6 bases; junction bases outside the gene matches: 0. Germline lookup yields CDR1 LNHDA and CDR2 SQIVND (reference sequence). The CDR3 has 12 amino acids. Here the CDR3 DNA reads TGTGCCAGTAGGGACAGGGCCGGGGAGCTGTTTTTT. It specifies CASRDRAGELFF.

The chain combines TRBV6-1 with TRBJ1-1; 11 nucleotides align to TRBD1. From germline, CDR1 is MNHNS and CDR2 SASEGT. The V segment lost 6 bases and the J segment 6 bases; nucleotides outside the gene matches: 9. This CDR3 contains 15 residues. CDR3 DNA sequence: TGTGCCAGCAGGGTAGGACAGGGGGCTGTTCCTGAAGCTTTCTTT. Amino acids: CASRVGQGAVPEAFF.

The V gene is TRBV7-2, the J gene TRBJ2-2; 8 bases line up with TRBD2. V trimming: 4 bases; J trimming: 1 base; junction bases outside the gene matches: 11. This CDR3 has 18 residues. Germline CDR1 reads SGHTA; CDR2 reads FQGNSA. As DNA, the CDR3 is TGTGCCAGCAGCTCCCGGGCTAGCGGGCCAGGGAACACCGGGGAGCTGTTTTTT. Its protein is CASSSRASGPGNTGELFF.

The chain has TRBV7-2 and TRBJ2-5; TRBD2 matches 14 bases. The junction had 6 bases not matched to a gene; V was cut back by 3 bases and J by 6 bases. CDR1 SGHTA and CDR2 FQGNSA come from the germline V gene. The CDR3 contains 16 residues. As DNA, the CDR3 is TGTGCCAGCAGCTTCAGACTAGCGGGAGGGCAACAGACCCAGTACTTC. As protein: CASSFRLAGGQQTQYF.

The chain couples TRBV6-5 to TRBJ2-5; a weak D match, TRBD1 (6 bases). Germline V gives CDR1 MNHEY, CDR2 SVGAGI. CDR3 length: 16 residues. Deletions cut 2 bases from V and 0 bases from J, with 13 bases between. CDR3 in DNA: TGTGCCAGCAGTTACGGCGCTGGGACATACCAAGAGACCCAGTACTTC. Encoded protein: CASSYGAGTYQETQYF.

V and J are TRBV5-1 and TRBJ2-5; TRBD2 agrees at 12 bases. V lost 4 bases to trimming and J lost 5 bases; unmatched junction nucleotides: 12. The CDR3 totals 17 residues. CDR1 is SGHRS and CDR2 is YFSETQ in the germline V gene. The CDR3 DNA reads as TGCGCCAGCAGCCAAGCTAAGACTAGCGGGAGTAAGGAGACCCAGTACTTC. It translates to CASSQAKTSGSKETQYF.

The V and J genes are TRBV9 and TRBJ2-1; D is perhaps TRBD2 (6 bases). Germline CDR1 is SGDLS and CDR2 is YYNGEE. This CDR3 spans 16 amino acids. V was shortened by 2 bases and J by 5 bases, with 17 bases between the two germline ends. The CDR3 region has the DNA TGTGCCAGCAGCGTTCGGTCGGGAGTATGGGACAATGAGCAGTTCTTC. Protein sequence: CASSVRSGVWDNEQFF.

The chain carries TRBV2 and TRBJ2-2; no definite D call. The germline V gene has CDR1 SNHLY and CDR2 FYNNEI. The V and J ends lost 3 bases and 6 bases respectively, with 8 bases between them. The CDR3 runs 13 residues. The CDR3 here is CASSDPLSGELFF. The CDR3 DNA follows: TGTGCCAGCAGTGACCCCCTATCCGGGGAGCTGTTTTTT.

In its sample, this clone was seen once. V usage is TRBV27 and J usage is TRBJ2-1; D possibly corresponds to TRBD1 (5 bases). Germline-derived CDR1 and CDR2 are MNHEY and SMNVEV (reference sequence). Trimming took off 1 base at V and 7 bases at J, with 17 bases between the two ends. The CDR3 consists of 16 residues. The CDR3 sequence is CASSLFMGLQQNEQFF. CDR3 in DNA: TGTGCCAGCAGTTTATTCATGGGGCTACAGCAAAATGAGCAGTTCTTC.

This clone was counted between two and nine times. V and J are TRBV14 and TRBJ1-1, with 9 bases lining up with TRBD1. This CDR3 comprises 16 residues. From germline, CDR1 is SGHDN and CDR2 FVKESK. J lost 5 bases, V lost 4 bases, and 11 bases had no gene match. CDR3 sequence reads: CASSLGLNRGQTEAFF. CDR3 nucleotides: TGTGCCAGCAGCCTGGGACTAAACAGGGGGCAGACTGAAGCTTTCTTT.

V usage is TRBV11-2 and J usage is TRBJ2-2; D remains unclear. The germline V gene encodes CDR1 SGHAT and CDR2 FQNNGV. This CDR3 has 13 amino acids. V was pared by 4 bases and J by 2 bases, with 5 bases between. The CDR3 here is CASSSFNTGELFF. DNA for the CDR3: TGTGCCAGCAGCTCCTTTAACACCGGGGAGCTGTTTTTT.

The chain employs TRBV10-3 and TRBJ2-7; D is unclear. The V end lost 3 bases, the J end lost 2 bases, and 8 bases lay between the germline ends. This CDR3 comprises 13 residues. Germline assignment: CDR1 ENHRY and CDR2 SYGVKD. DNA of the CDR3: TGTGCCATCAGTGATATAGATACCTACGAGCAGTACTTC. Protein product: CAISDIDTYEQYF.